These 8 T cell receptor beta chains were sequenced from one sample in a study of blood T cell repertoires in COVID-19. The method was immunoSEQ multiplex PCR; TCRdb's version includes in-frame clones alone and lacks a portion of them. The profile covers 250,000 to 300,000 clones, with 70% to 90% appearing a single time and approximately 4% taken by the ten largest. Sequenced sample: peripheral blood. The receptors stem from a man younger than 30 with active or convalescent COVID-19.

The V call is TRBV11-2, the J call TRBJ2-1; D gene uncertain. Trimming took 5 bases from V and 10 from J, leaving 12 bases between them. Looked up from germline, CDR1 is SGHAT and CDR2 is FQNNGV. The CDR3 extends over 12 amino acids. CDR3 bases: TGTGCCAGCAGCCTCAGTCGAGGAGAGCAGTTCTTC. It is translated as CASSLSRGEQFF.

The gene calls are TRBV6-5 and TRBJ2-7, with TRBD2 matching 11 bases. The germline V gene encodes CDR1 MNHEY and CDR2 SVGAGI. This CDR3 is built from 15 residues. J gave up 7 bases and V 5 bases, and 10 bases lay outside the gene matches. Here the CDR3 DNA reads TGTGCCAGCAGTCAAAGACTAGCGGGATCATGGGAGCAGTACTTC. Amino acid sequence: CASSQRLAGSWEQYF.

The chain combines TRBV11-3 with TRBJ1-1; a weak D match, TRBD1 (5 bases). This CDR3 region has 15 residues. Between the trimmed V and J ends, which lost 5 bases and 0 bases, there was a span of 13 bases. Germline CDR1 SGHNT, CDR2 YENEEA. The CDR3 is CASSPHRGMNTEAFF. The CDR3 region has the DNA TGTGCCAGCAGCCCTCATCGGGGGATGAACACTGAAGCTTTCTTT.

The chain recombines TRBV9 with TRBJ2-5; a weak D match, TRBD2 (5 bases). This CDR3 contains 15 residues. Germline V gene data show CDR1 as SGDLS and CDR2 as YYNGEE. V dropped 2 bases and J dropped 4 bases, with 15 bases sitting between them. CDR3 protein: CASSVFLHGGETQYF. CDR3 DNA sequence: TGTGCCAGCAGCGTTTTCCTACACGGAGGAGAGACCCAGTACTTC.

The chain employs TRBV6-5 and TRBJ1-5, with a tentative D call TRBD1 (5 bases). Germline V gives CDR1 MNHEY, CDR2 SVGAGI. This CDR3 has 15 residues. V was shortened by 6 bases and J by 0 bases, with 12 bases between the two germline ends. CDR3 coding DNA: TGTGCCAGCAGATACGACAGATATAGCAATCAGCCCCAGCATTTT. Its protein is CASRYDRYSNQPQHF.

This chain connects TRBV19 to TRBJ2-5; 8 positions match TRBD1. After removal of 5 bases from V and 2 bases from J, the junction contained 1 base not matched to a gene. This CDR3 contains 13 residues. Germline CDR1 and CDR2: LNHDA and SQIVND (reference sequence). The CDR3 loop is CASSYRGQETQYF. The DNA for the CDR3 is TGTGCCAGTAGTTACAGGGGGCAAGAGACCCAGTACTTC.

The chain carries TRBV27 and TRBJ2-1; 12 bases map to TRBD2. Per germline, CDR1 MNHEY and CDR2 SMNVEV (reference sequence). The ends lost 2 bases at V and 10 bases at J; junction bases unmatched: 9. CDR3 length: 16 amino acids. The CDR3: CASSLKSSGGGGEQFF. CDR3 bases: TGTGCCAGCAGTTTAAAGTCTAGCGGGGGGGGTGGCGAGCAGTTCTTC.

This clone showed up just once. The chain has TRBV29-1 and TRBJ1-4, with 9 nucleotides matching TRBD1. Germline values: CDR1 SQVTM, CDR2 ANQGSEA. The CDR3 runs to 16 residues. J gave up 3 bases and V 3 bases, and 8 bases lay outside the gene matches. In DNA, the CDR3 is TGCAGCGTTGAGGGACAGGGTCTCCGACCTAATGAAAAACTGTTTTTT. Translated: CSVEGQGLRPNEKLFF.